This T cell receptor (beta chain) is drawn from a study of spatial heterogeneity in lung cancer. TCRdb reprocessed the 5' RACE reads via MiXCR and lists one record per CDR3 protein. The sample consists of 10,000 to 14,000 distinct CDR3 sequences, about 12% of them appearing once. Time point in this sample: sample taken at primary tumor resection. Whole-study results and caveats: Mutation tallies in tumors tracked expanded intratumoral alpha and beta TCR counts.

The CDR3 length is 15 residues. CDR1 is ENHRY and CDR2 is SYGVKD in the germline V gene. V lost 4 bases and J 4 bases, leaving 14 bases between the germline ends. The table lists this clonotype with a few counts. Its antigen is not identified. This chain connects TRBV10-3 to TRBJ2-1; the D gene is possibly TRBD2 (6 bases). The TCR originated in a female donor with early-stage non-small cell lung cancer. Specimen: lung tumor tissue, collected at surgery. CDR3 sequence: CAISGAGGVYNEQFF. CDR3 sequence (DNA): TGTGCCATCAGTGGGGCTGGCGGGGTGTACAATGAGCAGTTCTTC.